The 28 T cell receptor beta chains presented below share a single source sample, sequenced in a study of response to subunit inactivated influenza vaccine. Via MiXCR, TCRdb re-called the RT-PCR reads, giving one row per CDR3 protein. The data hold almost 600,000 distinct CDR3 sequences, with approximately 15% observed a single time. Material: PBMCs from blood, obtained roughly 13 days after vaccination. These receptors were obtained from a man aged 50 or older who received an inactivated influenza vaccine.

V is TRBV20-1 and J is TRBJ2-7; either TRBD1 or TRBD2 may fit D (5 bases each). Trimming shortened V by 0 bases and J by 3 bases, and 12 bases separated the two germline ends. The CDR3 extends over 14 amino acids. Looked up from germline, CDR1 is DFQATT and CDR2 is SNEGSKA (reference sequence). The CDR3 loop is CSARDFGTVYEQYF. The CDR3 DNA is TGCAGTGCTAGAGATTTTGGGACCGTCTACGAGCAGTACTTC.

This clonotype came up a few times. The rearrangement joins TRBV29-1 to TRBJ2-3, with TRBD1 as a possible D gene (6 bases). The germline CDR1 and CDR2 sequences are SQVTM and ANQGSEA. The CDR3 runs 15 residues. Trimming pared 6 bases from V and 1 base from J, leaving 17 bases between. The CDR3 protein is CSVGFGGFGTDTQYF. CDR3 bases: TGCAGCGTGGGCTTTGGGGGCTTTGGCACAGATACGCAGTATTTT.

This clonotype occurred a few times. The chain joins TRBV3-1 to TRBJ1-3; possibly TRBD1 for D (5 bases). Looked up from germline, CDR1 is LGHDT and CDR2 is YNNKEL (reference sequence). The CDR3 runs 14 residues. With 1 base removed from V and 4 bases from J, the gap between germline ends came to 8 bases. CDR3 sequence reads: CASSQGGWGNTIYF. Written as DNA, the CDR3 is TGTGCCAGCAGCCAAGGGGGCTGGGGAAACACCATATATTTT.

This clonotype was counted between two and nine times. The rearrangement joins TRBV12-3 or TRBV12-4 to TRBJ2-3, with unresolved D. Trimming removed 0 bases from V and 0 bases from J, with 10 bases in between. The CDR3 spans 16 residues. The CDR3 is CASSLATARSTDTQYF. The CDR3 nucleotides read TGTGCCAGCAGTTTAGCAACGGCTAGGAGCACAGATACGCAGTATTTT.

This clonotype occurred many times. The V and J genes are TRBV7-8 and TRBJ2-5, with TRBD2 matching 11 bases. Germline CDR1 reads SGHVS; CDR2 reads FQNEAQ. The V gene end was trimmed by 3 bases and the J gene end by 1 base; junction bases not matched to a gene: 4. The length of the CDR3 is 16 residues. CDR3 region: CASSFVTSGSQETQYF. CDR3 nucleotide sequence: TGTGCCAGCAGCTTCGTCACTAGCGGGAGCCAAGAGACCCAGTACTTC.

This clonotype was observed many times. The J gene is TRBJ2-7, the V gene TRBV6-1; the D is unclear. This CDR3 has 15 amino acids. The V gene lost 3 bases and the J gene lost 2 bases, with 14 bases spanning the gap. Germline CDR1 MNHNS, CDR2 SASEGT. The CDR3 DNA follows: TGTGCCAGCAGTGACCGCGACGCTATCCCCTACGAGCAGTACTTC. It specifies CASSDRDAIPYEQYF.

V is TRBV5-1 and J is TRBJ2-1; 7 bases match TRBD2. In germline, CDR1 is SGHRS, CDR2 YFSETQ. The V segment lost 4 bases and the J segment 4 bases; nucleotides outside the gene matches: 11. CDR3 length: 16 amino acids. CDR3 loop: CASSLGGGVGYNEQFF. In DNA form, the CDR3 reads TGCGCCAGCAGCCTCGGTGGGGGGGTGGGATACAATGAGCAGTTCTTC.

The chain recombines TRBV5-6 with TRBJ2-2, with 12 bases matching TRBD2. The CDR3 extends over 16 amino acids. V was pared by 2 bases and J by 3 bases, with 2 bases of the junction left unmatched. CDR1 and CDR2 (germline): SGHDT, YYEEEE. The DNA of the CDR3 is TGTGCCAGCAGCTTCGGACTAGCGGGACACACCGGGGAGCTGTTTTTT. Protein: CASSFGLAGHTGELFF.

The chain couples TRBV7-8 to TRBJ2-7; D is uncertain. Trimming pared 0 bases from V and 5 bases from J, leaving 8 bases between. This CDR3 region has 13 residues. CDR1 and CDR2 from the germline V gene are SGHVS and FQNEAQ. CDR3 protein: CASSLATRNEQYF. In DNA, the CDR3 is TGTGCCAGCAGCTTAGCGACACGCAACGAGCAGTACTTC.

This clonotype has only a few counts. The chain joins TRBV7-8 to TRBJ2-3, with D tentatively TRBD2 (6 bases). CDR3 length equals 15 residues. V was pared by 5 bases and J by 0 bases, with 12 bases between. Germline assignment: CDR1 SGHVS and CDR2 FQNEAQ. DNA for the CDR3: TGTGCCAGCAGCCCCCTAAGCGGGAGCACAGATACGCAGTATTTT. Protein: CASSPLSGSTDTQYF.

This clonotype was seen only a few times. The J gene is TRBJ2-7, the V gene TRBV11-2; a possible D gene is TRBD1 (6 bases). V dropped 0 bases and J dropped 9 bases, with 9 bases sitting between them. This CDR3 spans 12 amino acids. Germline assignment: CDR1 SGHAT and CDR2 FQNNGV. This CDR3 reads CASSLDVTGQYF. As DNA, the CDR3 is TGTGCCAGCAGCTTAGATGTGACAGGGCAGTACTTC. Variable domain in full (rest from reference TRBV11-2 and TRBJ2-7): EAGVAQSPRYKIIEKRQSVAFWCNPISGHATLYWYQQILGQGPKLLIQFQNNGVVDDSQLPKDRFSAERLKGVDSTLKIQPAKLEDSAVYLCASSLDVTGQYFGPGTRLTVT.

This clonotype was observed a few times. A much larger clone lies one base from this, so it may be a read error. The CDR3 spells CASGRGNTGELFF. The CDR3 nucleotides read TGTGCCAGCGGACGGGGGAACACCGGGGAGCTGTTTTTT. This chain links TRBV10-3 with TRBJ2-2; tentative D call: TRBD2 (5 bases). Germline lookup yields CDR1 ENHRY and CDR2 SYGVKD. The ends were cut back, 10 bases at V and 1 base at J, with 10 bases in the middle. The CDR3 runs to 13 residues.

J is TRBJ2-7 and V is TRBV2; 8 nucleotides line up with TRBD2. Trimming at V came to 4 bases and at J to 3 bases, leaving 5 bases not matched to a gene. Germline V CDR1 and CDR2: SNHLY, FYNNEI. This CDR3 is 14 amino acids long. DNA of the CDR3: TGTGCCAGCAGTGCACAAAGCGGGGGCTACGAGCAGTACTTC. Its protein is CASSAQSGGYEQYF.

The rearrangement joins TRBV3-1 to TRBJ2-2; 9 bases are shared with TRBD2. Germline CDR1 LGHDT, CDR2 YNNKEL (reference sequence). J was trimmed by 3 bases and V by 1 base; bases with no gene match: 3. CDR3 length equals 16 residues. For the CDR3, the DNA is TGTGCCAGCAGCCAAGCCAGCGGGGGGTACACCGGGGAGCTGTTTTTT. Amino acid sequence: CASSQASGGYTGELFF.

The V and J genes are TRBV12-3 or TRBV12-4 and TRBJ2-1; 8 bases agree with TRBD2. CDR3 size: 15 residues. Trimming took 2 bases from V and 7 from J; bases not matched to a gene: 7. CDR3 region: CASSLPSGSVNEQFF. For the CDR3, the DNA is TGTGCCAGCAGTTTACCCAGCGGGAGTGTGAATGAGCAGTTCTTC.

This clonotype appeared many times. The chain is built from TRBV25-1 and TRBJ2-3; 7 bases are a match to TRBD1. Trimming removed 2 bases from V and 2 bases from J; junction bases left unmatched: 1. The germline gives CDR1 MGHDK, CDR2 SYGVNS. The CDR3 is 14 amino acids. The CDR3 nucleotides are TGTGCCAGCAGTGAAGGGACAGTCACAGATACGCAGTATTTT. It specifies CASSEGTVTDTQYF.

This clonotype was counted between two and nine times. The chain is built from TRBV6-5 and TRBJ1-3, with TRBD1 as a possible D gene (6 bases). The CDR3 is 17 amino acids. CDR1 and CDR2 (germline): MNHEY, SVGAGI. V was clipped by 0 bases and J by 0 bases, with 12 bases between them. The CDR3 region is CASSYSGAAVSGNTIYF. CDR3 nucleotide sequence: TGTGCCAGCAGTTACTCGGGGGCGGCGGTCTCTGGAAACACCATATATTTT.

This clonotype has ten or more counts. The V call is TRBV6-2 or TRBV6-3, the J call TRBJ1-5; D is uncertain. From germline, CDR1 is MNHEY and CDR2 SVGEGT. The germline V and J ends were trimmed by 6 bases and 6 bases, with 15 bases remaining between them. This CDR3 spans 14 amino acids. CDR3 sequence: CASSLAGGRQPQHF. The CDR3 DNA is TGTGCCAGCAGCCTAGCGGGAGGGCGTCAGCCCCAGCATTTT.

This clonotype occurred a few times. This chain connects TRBV5-6 to TRBJ2-7; 11 bases match TRBD1. CDR1 and CDR2 from the germline V gene are SGHDT and YYEEEE. V lost 4 bases and J lost 3; bases outside the gene matches: 3. CDR3 length: 14 amino acids. The CDR3 region is CASSRDRGNYEQYF. In DNA form, the CDR3 reads TGTGCCAGCAGCAGGGACAGGGGGAACTACGAGCAGTACTTC.

This sequence joins TRBV4-3 and TRBJ2-7; 7 bases map to TRBD1. The V gene's germline CDR1 is LGHNA and CDR2 YSLEER. The ends lost 4 bases at V and 2 bases at J; junction bases unmatched: 17. This CDR3 is 18 amino acids long. CDR3 protein: CASSPIAINRGLAYEQYF. The CDR3 DNA follows: TGCGCCAGCAGCCCCATCGCCATCAACAGGGGTTTGGCCTACGAGCAGTACTTC.

The chain carries TRBV5-1 and TRBJ2-2, with a possible D match to TRBD1 (5 bases). CDR3 length equals 12 residues. Germline V gene lookup returns CDR1 SGHRS and CDR2 YFSETQ. V gave up 5 bases and J gave up 6 bases, with 8 bases separating them. The chain's CDR3 is CASRPGSGELFF. Here the CDR3 DNA reads TGCGCCAGCAGACCAGGGTCCGGGGAGCTGTTTTTT. Variable domain in full (rest from reference TRBV5-1 and TRBJ2-2): KAGVTQTPRYLIKTRGQQVTLSCSPISGHRSVSWYQQTPGQGLQFLFEYFSETQRNKGNFPGRFSGRQFSNSRSEMNVSTLELGDSALYLCASRPGSGELFFGEGSRLTVL.

This sequence joins TRBV30 and TRBJ2-2, with D perhaps matching TRBD2 (6 bases). Between the trimmed V and J ends, which lost 0 bases and 7 bases, there was a span of 9 bases. Germline assignment: CDR1 GTSNPN and CDR2 SVGIG (reference sequence). The CDR3 consists of 13 residues. CDR3 DNA: TGTGCCTGGAGTGTAGCGGGTCACGGGGAGCTGTTTTTT. This gives the protein CAWSVAGHGELFF.

This clonotype was seen more than once but under ten times. This chain links TRBV7-9 with TRBJ2-4, with D perhaps TRBD1 (5 bases). The CDR3 runs to 15 residues. V lost 1 base and J lost 1, with 8 bases in between. CDR1 SEHNR and CDR2 FQNEAQ come from the germline V gene (reference sequence). Written as DNA, the CDR3 is TGTGCCAGCAGCTTAGACAGGACGGCCAAAAACATTCAGTACTTC. Translating gives CASSLDRTAKNIQYF.

This clonotype was counted ten times or more. The gene calls are TRBV7-2 and TRBJ2-3; D possibly corresponds to TRBD2 (6 bases). Germline loops: CDR1 SGHTA, CDR2 FQGNSA. This CDR3 is built from 11 residues. Trimming stripped 1 base from V and 15 bases from J, with 11 bases between. CDR3: CASSLGGTRYF. The DNA for the CDR3 is TGTGCCAGCAGCTTAGGCGGGACCAGATATTTT.

The chain recombines TRBV5-1 with TRBJ2-5; TRBD2 agrees at 8 bases. Trimming took 4 bases from V and 5 from J; bases not matched to a gene: 4. Looked up from germline, CDR1 is SGHRS and CDR2 is YFSETQ. This CDR3 region has 13 residues. The CDR3 sequence is CASSVSGEETQYF. As DNA, the CDR3 is TGCGCCAGCAGCGTTAGCGGGGAGGAGACCCAGTACTTC.

Notes on this clonotype: It may be a read error: a sequence one base away is much more abundant. This rearrangement joins TRBV28 to TRBJ2-7; D may be TRBD2 (6 bases). This CDR3 is 13 amino acids long. The ends were cut back, 8 bases at V and 0 bases at J, with 11 bases in the middle. Germline CDR1 and CDR2: MDHEN and SYDVKM. The DNA of the CDR3 is TGTGCCAGCGCCCCGGGGGTCTCCTACGAGCAGTACTTC. Its protein is CASAPGVSYEQYF.

CDR3 residues: CASSERLAGATNTGELFF. CDR3 coding DNA: TGTGCCAGCAGTGAAAGGCTAGCGGGAGCCACGAACACCGGGGAGCTGTTTTTT. The chain combines TRBV2 with TRBJ2-2; 10 nucleotides line up with TRBD2. There are 18 residues in the CDR3. After removal of 2 bases from V and 0 bases from J, the junction contained 6 bases not matched to a gene. CDR1 SNHLY and CDR2 FYNNEI come from the germline V gene.

The genes are TRBV7-9 and TRBJ2-2, with 8 bases matching TRBD2. In germline, CDR1 is SEHNR, CDR2 FQNEAQ (reference sequence). V lost 6 bases to trimming and J lost 4 bases; unmatched junction nucleotides: 7. CDR3 length: 15 amino acids. The CDR3 DNA reads as TGTGCCAGCAGTCTAGCGGGTCGACTCACCGGGGAGCTGTTTTTT. This encodes CASSLAGRLTGELFF.